This T cell receptor beta chain originates from a study of blood T cell dynamics during melanoma immunotherapy. Overall study: Standard first-line treatment here was pembrolizumab or nivolumab plus ipilimumab in metastatic melanoma.

The CDR3 length is 15 residues. From germline, CDR1 is SGHTA and CDR2 FQGNSA. V lost 2 bases and J lost 1; bases outside the gene matches: 1. A fixed DNA input of approximately 400 ng was used per bulk PBMC sample. Libraries were prepared by immunoSEQ multiplex PCR; TCRdb keeps only in-frame clonotypes and omits some of them. The sample has about 7,300 clones; 81% are singletons. Documented time point: week 3, after first cycle of checkpoint inhibitor. Sampling occurred pretreatment (T0) and at week 3 (W3), after cycle one of checkpoint blockade. Prior systemic cancer therapy, immunosuppressant use and other active malignancies excluded patients.

The chain recombines TRBV7-2 with TRBJ2-2; 7 nucleotides agree with TRBD1. Sequencing used blood, obtained from a patient treated with checkpoint blockade. The TCR originated in a human donor with melanoma. This CDR3 is CASSLRTGNTGELFF. CDR3 coding DNA: TGTGCCAGCAGCTTACGGACAGGGAACACCGGGGAGCTGTTTTTT.